One sample yielded the 14 T cell receptor beta chains listed below, sequenced in a study of T-cell reconstitution after alpha-beta-depleted transplantation in children. Library preparation (for TCRbeta) was performed with unique molecular identifiers. TCRdb re-called the PCR reads through MiXCR, storing one row per CDR3 protein. The table records 700,000 to 950,000 distinct CDR3 sequences, around 17% of them present only once. Sequencing was performed on PBMCs, mostly from graft donor cells, taken 360 days after TCRalphabeta/CD19-depleted stem cell transplant. The receptors shown here come from a male patient aged 5 to 17 who had a stem cell transplant for acute lymphoblastic leukemia, so the T cells may come from the graft donor.

The chain has TRBV7-9 and TRBJ2-1, with 14 positions matching TRBD2. Germline CDR1 reads SEHNR; CDR2 reads FQNEAQ (reference sequence). The CDR3 is 15 residues long. The V gene end was trimmed by 6 bases and the J gene end by 5 bases; junction bases not matched to a gene: 3. Written as DNA, the CDR3 is TGTGCCAGCAGACGGGGACTAGCGGGAGACAATGAGCAGTTCTTC. This translates into CASRRGLAGDNEQFF.

The chain links TRBV20-1 to TRBJ2-7, with D maybe TRBD2 (5 bases). The V and J ends lost 2 bases and 3 bases respectively, with 14 bases between them. This CDR3 is 14 amino acids long. The germline CDR1 and CDR2 sequences are DFQATT and SNEGSKA (reference sequence). As DNA, the CDR3 is TGCAGTGCTAGATTTGTTTCGGGGTTCTACGAGCAGTACTTC. Translating it yields CSARFVSGFYEQYF.

This clonotype has a count of ten or more. V gene TRBV12-3 or TRBV12-4 combines with J gene TRBJ2-1; D not resolved. Trimming stripped 6 bases from V and 3 bases from J, with 6 bases between. The CDR3 covers 12 residues. The CDR3 nucleotides read TGTGCCAGCAGCCCGGGCTACAATGAGCAGTTCTTC. As protein: CASSPGYNEQFF.

The sample holds many counts of this clonotype. This sequence joins TRBV12-3 or TRBV12-4 and TRBJ2-7, with 8 bases that match TRBD1. V lost 5 bases to trimming and J lost 4 bases; unmatched junction nucleotides: 4. The CDR3 spans 13 residues. CDR3 DNA: TGTGCCAGCAGTCAGGGGGCGTTATACGAGCAGTACTTC. Its protein is CASSQGALYEQYF.

This chain joins TRBV5-6 and TRBJ2-5; no firm D call. V lost 4 bases, J lost 5 bases, and 12 bases lay in between. This CDR3 comprises 13 residues. In germline, CDR1 is SGHDT, CDR2 YYEEEE. This CDR3 reads CASSLLLVETQYF. CDR3 sequence (DNA): TGTGCCAGCAGCCTTCTTTTGGTGGAGACCCAGTACTTC. The entire variable domain, with the rest obtained from reference TRBV5-6 and TRBJ2-5, is as follows: DAGVTQSPTHLIKTRGQQVTLRCSPKSGHDTVSWYQQALGQGPQFIFQYYEEEERQRGNFPDRFSGHQFPNYSSELNVNALLLGDSALYLCASSLLLVETQYFGPGTRLLVL.

This clonotype has just a few counts. The chain links TRBV15 to TRBJ1-4, with a possible D match to TRBD1 (5 bases). Per germline, CDR1 LNHNV and CDR2 YYDKDF (reference sequence). The CDR3 length is 16 residues. Trimming stripped 4 bases from V and 5 bases from J, with 17 bases between. Here the CDR3 DNA reads TGTGCCACCAGCATCCCACAGGTCTTCCCGAATGAAAAACTGTTTTTT. The encoded protein is CATSIPQVFPNEKLFF. Variable domain in full (rest from reference TRBV15 and TRBJ1-4): DAMVIQNPRYQVTQFGKPVTLSCSQTLNHNVMYWYQQKSSQAPKLLFHYYDKDFNNEADTPDNFQSRRPNTSFCFLDIRSPGLGDTAMYLCATSIPQVFPNEKLFFGSGTQLSVL.

V is TRBV21-1 and J is TRBJ2-7. TRBV21-1 constitutes a pseudogene. The CDR3 covers 14 residues. In DNA form, the CDR3 reads TGTGCCAGCAGCAAGAACAATGTAACCTACGAGCAGTACTTC. Translated: CASSKNNVTYEQYF.

This clonotype occurred a few times. V and J are TRBV5-1 and TRBJ2-1; the match to TRBD2 covers 13 bases. Germline V gene sequence: CDR1 SGHRS, CDR2 YFSETQ. This CDR3 has 15 amino acids. V gave up 7 bases and J gave up 4 bases; unmatched junction bases: 5. DNA of the CDR3: TGCGCCAGCCGGACTAGCGGGAGAGGATACAATGAGCAGTTCTTC. Its protein product is CASRTSGRGYNEQFF. Variable domain in full (rest from reference TRBV5-1 and TRBJ2-1): KAGVTQTPRYLIKTRGQQVTLSCSPISGHRSVSWYQQTPGQGLQFLFEYFSETQRNKGNFPGRFSGRQFSNSRSEMNVSTLELGDSALYLCASRTSGRGYNEQFFGPGTRLTVL.

The table lists this clonotype with a few counts. The chain employs TRBV14 and TRBJ2-7, with D perhaps TRBD1 (6 bases). Germline loops: CDR1 SGHDN, CDR2 FVKESK. Trimming stripped 2 bases from V and 1 base from J, with 15 bases between. The CDR3 is 16 residues long. In nucleotides, the CDR3 is TGTGCCAGCAGCCAAAGGGGTCCAGGGGTATCCTACGAGCAGTACTTC. It specifies CASSQRGPGVSYEQYF.

The chain uses TRBV29-1 and TRBJ2-1; no definite D call. The V and J ends lost 3 bases and 0 bases respectively, with 3 bases between them. Germline CDR1 and CDR2: SQVTM and ANQGSEA. This CDR3 comprises 12 residues. CDR3 region: CSVDDSYNEQFF. CDR3 DNA: TGCAGCGTTGATGACTCCTACAATGAGCAGTTCTTC.

The chain recombines TRBV4-1 with TRBJ1-2; 8 nucleotides line up with TRBD1. J gave up 8 bases and V 1 base, and 15 bases lay outside the gene matches. The CDR3 is 17 amino acids. Germline loops: CDR1 MGHRA, CDR2 YSYEKL. The CDR3 bases are TGCGCCAGCAGCCAAGGTCTGGACAGGGTGTTGGGAAGCGGCTACACCTTC. Protein product: CASSQGLDRVLGSGYTF.

This clonotype has at least ten counts. The rearrangement links TRBV25-1 to TRBJ2-7; D gene ambiguous. The CDR3 length is 10 residues. The germline gives CDR1 MGHDK, CDR2 SYGVNS. V gave up 6 bases and J gave up 3 bases, with 3 bases separating them. The CDR3 loop reads CASSFYEQYF. In DNA, the CDR3 is TGTGCCAGCAGCTTCTACGAGCAGTACTTC.

This clonotype has just a few counts. This sequence joins TRBV5-1 and TRBJ2-5; 7 bases fit TRBD2. Germline V gene data show CDR1 as SGHRS and CDR2 as YFSETQ. The CDR3 is made up of 19 amino acids. The junction had 18 bases not matched to a gene; V was cut back by 1 base and J by 3 bases. The CDR3: CASSLFPSGSITAEETQYF. The CDR3 DNA reads as TGCGCCAGCAGCTTGTTTCCTAGCGGAAGTATTACAGCAGAAGAGACCCAGTACTTC.

This clonotype has more than one count but fewer than ten. The V call is TRBV5-1, the J call TRBJ1-2; a weak D match, TRBD1 (5 bases). The CDR3 spans 13 residues. The germline V gene has CDR1 SGHRS and CDR2 YFSETQ. V shed 6 bases and J shed 4 bases, with 13 bases lying between them. The CDR3 is CASTRGSGYGYTF. DNA for the CDR3: TGCGCCAGCACTCGGGGGAGTGGCTATGGCTACACCTTC.